This T cell receptor (beta chain) was sequenced for a study of radiotherapy plus CTLA-4 blockade in lung cancer (dated by TCRdb to the late 2010s). Study-level background: Among the enrolled patients, approximately 17% had an objective response, and 31% reached disease control. Broad study findings and their caveats: Increased serum interferon-beta after radiation, together with early dynamic changes in blood T cell clones, were reported to be the strongest predictors of response. After treatment with radiotherapy and ipilimumab, TCR clones that originated in tumors expanded in peripheral blood.

Library prep was done by the immunoSEQ multiplex PCR assay. TCRdb retrieved this table from immuneACCESS and kept in-frame rearrangements only. Not all clones are present; in checked studies, unresolved V genes account for under half, and no reason is known for the remainder. For this sample there are around 80,000 clones; under 80% appear just once. The ten top clones hold approximately 22% of the sample. Turning to this clone: Its cognate antigen has yet to be identified. No base quality information exists; no much larger clone differs at one position.

The study evaluated CTLA-4 blockade (ipilimumab) given together with focal radiation therapy in patients who had chemo-refractory metastatic non-small-cell lung cancer. The sequence was obtained from a human donor with non-small cell lung cancer whose response to radiotherapy plus ipilimumab could not be evaluated. Some clones in this sample may be carry-over from other donors' samples. The sample here was peripheral blood, taken from a patient treated with radiotherapy plus ipilimumab.

This receptor has the CDR3 CASSQEGTLYGYTF. The sequenced DNA: TGCGCCAGCAGCCAAGAAGGGACACTTTATGGCTACACCTTC. The chain couples TRBV4-3 to TRBJ1-2; perhaps TRBD1 is the D gene, with 6 bases matching. Trimming takes 0 bases from V and 5 bases from J, and the germline ends sit 10 bases apart. Including the terminal cysteine and phenylalanine, the CDR3 comprises 14 residues. Left in the record is the CDR3 DNA by itself, 42 bases read in frame from the first base. CDR1 and CDR2, looked up from the germline V gene, are LGHNA and YSLEER.